Presented here are 22 T cell receptor beta chains from one specimen sequenced in a study of cytomegalovirus exposure and HLA in healthy donors. The PCR ran on 60 Vbeta and 13 Jbeta primers. The method was immunoSEQ multiplex PCR; TCRdb's version includes in-frame clones alone and lacks a portion of them. Among 130,000 to 150,000 clones listed, 55% to 85% were seen once. The sample comprised PBMCs. Every receptor here comes from a middle-aged man in good health and CMV-seronegative.

This clone has only a few counts. The rearrangement joins TRBV9 to TRBJ1-3; no reliable D call. CDR1 and CDR2 from the germline V gene are SGDLS and YYNGEE. V was cut by 0 bases and J by 5 bases, with 9 bases left in between. CDR3 size: 14 residues. This chain's CDR3 is CASSVAHSRNTIYF. The CDR3 nucleotides read TGTGCCAGCAGCGTAGCTCACAGCCGAAACACCATATATTTT.

This chain connects TRBV6-1 to TRBJ1-5, with 7 bases that match TRBD1. CDR1 and CDR2 from the germline V gene are MNHNS and SASEGT. CDR3 length: 15 residues. V was pared by 5 bases and J by 7 bases, with 11 bases of the junction left unmatched. The CDR3 sequence is CASSPSARGEQPQHF. In nucleotides, the CDR3 is TGTGCCAGCAGTCCTTCGGCCAGGGGGGAGCAGCCCCAGCATTTT.

The rearrangement joins TRBV4-1 to TRBJ2-7, with D possibly being TRBD1 (5 bases). Germline loops: CDR1 MGHRA, CDR2 YSYEKL. This CDR3 spans 19 amino acids. Trimming pared 1 base from V and 1 base from J, leaving 23 bases between. The CDR3 here is CASSQGPETVAMRSYEQYF. The CDR3 region has the DNA TGCGCCAGCAGCCAAGGTCCCGAGACAGTGGCTATGAGATCCTACGAGCAGTACTTC.

Note on this clone: Germline and junction disagree at one end, which may indicate a read error. The CDR3 bases are TGCGCCAGCAGCTTGGGGGGCGAAACACTGTTTTTT. Translation gives CASSLGGETLFF. The V call is TRBV5-1, the J call TRBJ1-4, with D possibly being TRBD1 (5 bases). CDR1 and CDR2 (germline): SGHRS, YFSETQ. CDR3 length: 12 amino acids.

The sample holds a few counts of this clone. The rearrangement uses TRBV11-3 and TRBJ1-1, with TRBD1 identical over 8 bases. This CDR3 is built from 13 residues. Germline loops: CDR1 SGHNT, CDR2 YENEEA. J lost 11 bases, V lost 7 bases, and 12 bases had no gene match. CDR3 region: CASTRDRGSIAFF. The CDR3 DNA is TGTGCCAGCACCCGAGACAGGGGCAGTATCGCTTTCTTT.

The rearrangement uses TRBV5-4 and TRBJ2-5, with TRBD1 matching 9 bases. After removal of 2 bases from V and 2 bases from J, the junction contained 7 bases not matched to a gene. This CDR3 region has 16 residues. Germline CDR1 is SGHNT and CDR2 is YYREEE (reference sequence). The CDR3: CASSLQGAVGQETQYF. DNA for the CDR3: TGTGCCAGCAGCTTACAGGGGGCCGTGGGTCAAGAGACCCAGTACTTC.

This chain joins TRBV28 and TRBJ2-1; the match to TRBD1 covers 7 bases. The germline CDR1 and CDR2 sequences are MDHEN and SYDVKM. Unmatched junction bases numbered 12, after V lost 8 bases and J lost 8 bases. The CDR3 has 14 amino acids. The CDR3 loop is CASHRGLILDEQFF. DNA of the CDR3: TGTGCCAGCCATAGGGGGCTGATACTGGATGAGCAGTTCTTC.

This clone has more than one count but fewer than ten. The chain is built from TRBV29-1 and TRBJ2-1; weak D call: TRBD2 (5 bases). The germline V and J ends were trimmed by 4 bases and 5 bases, with 9 bases remaining between them. CDR1 is SQVTM, CDR2 ANQGSEA, per germline. The CDR3 totals 12 residues. CDR3 sequence (DNA): TGCAGCGTTGGCCGGACTCACAATGAGCAGTTCTTC. Protein product: CSVGRTHNEQFF.

The chain links TRBV7-3 to TRBJ1-6; 8 nucleotides match TRBD1. The CDR3 extends over 14 amino acids. Germline CDR1 SGHTA, CDR2 FQGTGA. The junction had 3 bases not matched to a gene; V was cut back by 3 bases and J by 8 bases. This CDR3 reads CASSFGTGDSPLHF. The CDR3, as DNA: TGTGCCAGCAGCTTCGGGACAGGTGATTCACCCCTCCACTTT. The full variable domain, completed using reference TRBV7-3 and TRBJ1-6, is GAGVSQTPSNKVTEKGKYVELRCDPISGHTALYWYRQSLGQGPEFLIYFQGTGAADDSGLPNDRFFAVRPEGSVSTLKIQRTERGDSAVYLCASSFGTGDSPLHFGNGTRLTVT.

V is TRBV28 and J is TRBJ2-1; the D is unclear. The CDR3 has 14 residues. The germline CDR1 and CDR2 sequences are MDHEN and SYDVKM. V lost 7 bases, J lost 11 bases, and 21 bases lay in between. The CDR3 loop reads CASNPRRKPRKQFF. CDR3 DNA sequence: TGTGCCAGCAACCCCAGACGGAAACCCAGGAAGCAGTTCTTC.

The chain has TRBV5-6 and TRBJ2-1; D is perhaps TRBD2 (5 bases). CDR1 and CDR2 (germline): SGHDT, YYEEEE. The CDR3 consists of 11 residues. V was pared by 2 bases and J by 12 bases, with 9 bases between. CDR3 protein: CASSLSTRQFF. The CDR3 bases are TGTGCCAGCAGCTTATCTACTAGGCAGTTCTTC.

In DNA, the CDR3 is TGTGCCAGTAGTATTGGGACTAGCGGGAGTTGGACCGGGGAGCTGTTTTTT. Translated: CASSIGTSGSWTGELFF. This chain links TRBV19 with TRBJ2-2; 14 bases line up with TRBD2. Germline CDR1 LNHDA, CDR2 SQIVND (reference sequence). Germline trimming cut 3 bases from V and 5 bases from J; bases unmatched to any gene: 5. The CDR3 contains 17 residues. The entire variable domain, with the rest obtained from reference TRBV19 and TRBJ2-2, is as follows: DGGITQSPKYLFRKEGQNVTLSCEQNLNHDAMYWYRQDPGQGLRLIYYSQIVNDFQKGDIAEGYSVSREKKESFPLTVTSAQKNPTAFYLCASSIGTSGSWTGELFFGEGSRLTVL.

The J gene is TRBJ2-7, the V gene TRBV6-1, with 9 positions matching TRBD2. Losses at the gene ends were 3 bases for V and 5 bases for J; bases not matched to a gene: 5. Germline CDR1 and CDR2: MNHNS and SASEGT. The CDR3 is 14 residues long. CDR3 amino acids: CASSERGGVNEQYF. The CDR3 bases are TGTGCCAGCAGTGAGCGGGGGGGCGTCAACGAGCAGTACTTC.

The V call is TRBV9, the J call TRBJ2-2, with D perhaps TRBD2 (6 bases). The germline V gene encodes CDR1 SGDLS and CDR2 YYNGEE. V lost 3 bases and J lost 2, with 14 bases in between. This CDR3 contains 16 residues. CDR3 amino acids: CASSAPWGLNTGELFF. Written as DNA, the CDR3 is TGTGCCAGCAGCGCGCCATGGGGACTCAACACCGGGGAGCTGTTTTTT.

This clone was detected a few times. The chain uses TRBV5-1 and TRBJ2-7; D is perhaps TRBD1 (6 bases). Germline V gene lookup returns CDR1 SGHRS and CDR2 YFSETQ. This CDR3 has 14 residues. Trimming took 3 bases from V and 2 from J, leaving 12 bases between them. CDR3 nucleotides: TGCGCCAGCAGCTCCCAGGGACAAGCCTACGAGCAGTACTTC. Protein sequence: CASSSQGQAYEQYF.

The chain employs TRBV5-4 and TRBJ2-5, with D possibly being TRBD1 (5 bases). Germline V gene data show CDR1 as SGHNT and CDR2 as YYREEE (reference sequence). V lost 2 bases and J lost 0, with 8 bases in between. This CDR3 spans 14 amino acids. Here the CDR3 reads CASSFRQHQETQYF. Here the CDR3 DNA reads TGTGCCAGCAGCTTCCGACAGCACCAAGAGACCCAGTACTTC.

The sample holds one count of this clone. The genes are TRBV30 and TRBJ2-7, with 7 bases lining up with TRBD2. The ends lost 0 bases at V and 6 bases at J; junction bases unmatched: 8. The CDR3 runs 14 residues. Germline loops: CDR1 GTSNPN, CDR2 SVGIG (reference sequence). CDR3 in DNA: TGTGCCTGGAGTGTATCTCTGGGGGGGGGCGAGCAGTACTTC. Encoded protein: CAWSVSLGGGEQYF.

The J gene is TRBJ1-2, the V gene TRBV2, with a possible D match to TRBD1 (6 bases). The CDR3 runs to 13 residues. V lost 4 bases and J 6 bases, leaving 12 bases between the germline ends. In germline, CDR1 is SNHLY, CDR2 FYNNEI. The CDR3 is CASSARGADGYTF. CDR3 DNA sequence: TGTGCCAGCAGTGCCCGGGGGGCGGATGGCTACACCTTC.

The chain is built from TRBV11-2 and TRBJ1-1; TRBD1 agrees at 7 bases. CDR3 length equals 15 residues. Trimming removed 5 bases from V and 0 bases from J; junction bases left unmatched: 6. Germline V gene sequence: CDR1 SGHAT, CDR2 FQNNGV. CDR3: CASSVRTGLNTEAFF. For the CDR3, the DNA is TGTGCCAGCAGCGTACGGACAGGACTGAACACTGAAGCTTTCTTT.

This chain joins TRBV19 and TRBJ2-7; D possibly corresponds to TRBD1 (6 bases). V was trimmed by 8 bases and J by 4 bases, leaving 18 bases between them. Germline values: CDR1 LNHDA, CDR2 SQIVND (reference sequence). This CDR3 region has 14 residues. The CDR3 loop is CASGPPGVGYEQYF. The CDR3 coding sequence is TGTGCCAGTGGCCCTCCAGGGGTCGGTTACGAGCAGTACTTC.

V and J are TRBV5-1 and TRBJ1-5, with D uncertain. Germline lookup yields CDR1 SGHRS and CDR2 YFSETQ. V lost 1 base and J lost 5, with 7 bases in between. The CDR3 runs 13 residues. The DNA for the CDR3 is TGCGCCAGCAGCTTGAATCCGGATCAGCCCCAGCATTTT. It codes for CASSLNPDQPQHF.

The V call is TRBV5-8, the J call TRBJ2-7; 7 bases line up with TRBD1. In germline, CDR1 is SGHTS, CDR2 YDEGEE. V lost 4 bases, J lost 3 bases, and 10 bases stayed unmatched. The CDR3 has 15 residues. CDR3 loop: CASSTGQQAFYEQYF. CDR3 DNA sequence: TGTGCCAGCAGCACGGGACAGCAAGCCTTCTACGAGCAGTACTTC.